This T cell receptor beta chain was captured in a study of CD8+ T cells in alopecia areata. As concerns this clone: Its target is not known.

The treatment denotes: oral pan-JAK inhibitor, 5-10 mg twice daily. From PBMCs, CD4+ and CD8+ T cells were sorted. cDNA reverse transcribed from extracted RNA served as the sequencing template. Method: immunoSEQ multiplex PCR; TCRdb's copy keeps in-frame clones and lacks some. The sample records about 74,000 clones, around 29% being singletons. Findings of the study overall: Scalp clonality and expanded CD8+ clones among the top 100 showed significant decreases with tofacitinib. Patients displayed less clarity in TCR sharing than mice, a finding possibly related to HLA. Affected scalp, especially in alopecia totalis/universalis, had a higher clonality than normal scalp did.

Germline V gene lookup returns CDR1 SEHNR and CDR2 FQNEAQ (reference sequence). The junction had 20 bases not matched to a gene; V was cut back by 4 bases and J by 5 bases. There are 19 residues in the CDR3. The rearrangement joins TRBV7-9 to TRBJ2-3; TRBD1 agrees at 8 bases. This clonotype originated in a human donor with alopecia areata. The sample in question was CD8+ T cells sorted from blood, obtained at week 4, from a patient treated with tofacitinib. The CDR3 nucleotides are TGTGCCAGCAGCTCAAGGACAGGGTCGCAAACACACACAGGAGATACGCAGTATTTT. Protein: CASSSRTGSQTHTGDTQYF. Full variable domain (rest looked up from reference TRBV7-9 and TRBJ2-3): DTGVSQNPRHKITKRGQNVTFRCDPISEHNRLYWYRQTLGQGPEFLTYFQNEAQLEKSRLLSDRFSAERPKGSFSTLEIQRTEQGDSAMYLCASSSRTGSQTHTGDTQYFGPGTRLTVL.